This T cell receptor beta chain was documented in a study of CXCR3-negative and CXCR3-positive naive CD8 T cells. A note on this clonotype: Antigen unknown.

CDR1 is MDHEN and CDR2 is SYDVKM in the germline V gene. The CDR3 length is 12 residues. General study points: CD5 surface expression was similar among naive subsets, and TCR strength was estimated by inference from TRB CDR3 properties. Memory CD8+ cells showed much lower diversity, while both naive subsets displayed comparably high diversity.

Researchers prepared the TRB cDNA libraries using 5' RACE with UMI labels. No DNA is given; TCRdb re-called the 5' RACE reads and lists each CDR3 protein once. The sample includes more than 20,000 distinct CDR3 sequences. V gene TRBV28 combines with J gene TRBJ2-3. The receptor comes from a human donor in good health. Some clones in this sample may be carry-over from other donors' samples. Specimen: naive CXCR3- CD8+ T cells from blood. Specified subset: CD45RO-CCR7+CD27+CD95- naive CD8+ T cells lacking CXCR3 (TNR3-). The CDR3 sequence is CASSLPTDTQYF.